These 18 T cell receptor beta chains originate from one sample sequenced in a study of T-cell reconstitution after alpha-beta-depleted transplantation in children. Molecular barcoding with unique molecular identifiers was used for the TCRbeta library. TCRdb analysed the PCR reads with MiXCR anew, one entry per CDR3 protein. The table has a few hundred thousand distinct CDR3 sequences, roughly a tenth seen once; the top ten hold nearly 5.5%. The sample in question was PBMCs from the stem cell graft donor, obtained from the stem cell graft. All receptors derive from a human donor who donated a stem cell graft to a child with acute myeloid leukemia.

In its sample, this clonotype was seen a few times. The chain has TRBV29-1 and TRBJ2-1, with 13 bases that match TRBD2. CDR1 and CDR2 (germline): SQVTM, ANQGSEA. Trimming removed 7 bases from V and 5 bases from J; junction bases left unmatched: 5. This CDR3 is 14 amino acids long. Written as DNA, the CDR3 is TGCAGCGCTCTCGGGACTAGCGGGGACAATGAGCAGTTCTTC. It codes for CSALGTSGDNEQFF.

This clonotype has more than one count but fewer than ten. V and J are TRBV20-1 and TRBJ2-7, with D hard to call. Germline V gives CDR1 DFQATT, CDR2 SNEGSKA (reference sequence). There are 14 residues in the CDR3. V was trimmed by 0 bases and J by 3 bases, leaving 12 bases between them. CDR3 bases: TGCAGTGCTAGAGATTTCGGGCAGGACTACGAGCAGTACTTC. It specifies CSARDFGQDYEQYF.

This clonotype was counted many times. The rearrangement joins TRBV11-1 to TRBJ1-6, with D perhaps matching TRBD1 (5 bases). The CDR3 consists of 18 residues. V lost 4 bases to trimming and J lost 2 bases, with 18 bases between them. Per the germline V gene, CDR1 is SGHAT and CDR2 is FQDESV (reference sequence). The CDR3 reads CASSSTFRDGAYNSPLHF. The CDR3 DNA is TGTGCCAGCAGCTCGACCTTCAGGGATGGGGCCTATAATTCACCCCTCCACTTT.

This clonotype was seen a few times. J is TRBJ2-5 and V is TRBV4-1; perhaps TRBD2 as D (6 bases). The germline V and J ends were trimmed by 1 base and 7 bases, with 19 bases remaining between them. Germline lookup yields CDR1 MGHRA and CDR2 YSYEKL. The CDR3 sequence is 16 residues long. CDR3 protein: CASSQAGVADRGTQYF. Here the CDR3 DNA reads TGCGCCAGCAGCCAAGCGGGGGTGGCGGATCGGGGGACCCAGTACTTC.

This clonotype has more than one count but fewer than ten. This chain uses TRBV21-1 with TRBJ2-5; TRBD1 is the table's D call and was not checked against the DNA. TRBV21-1 is deemed a pseudogene. The CDR3 consists of 17 residues. The CDR3 bases are TGTGCCAGCATAGACGGGGGGATGGTTTCGGGCCAAGAGACCCAGTACTTC. This sequence encodes CASIDGGMVSGQETQYF.

The table lists this clonotype with a few counts. V usage is TRBV5-1 and J usage is TRBJ2-7, with 9 positions matching TRBD1. Trimming took 5 bases from V and 3 from J; bases not matched to a gene: 9. Germline V lookup: CDR1 SGHRS, CDR2 YFSETQ. CDR3 length: 15 amino acids. The CDR3 region is CASRGDRDRVYEQYF. The CDR3 coding sequence is TGCGCCAGCAGAGGGGACCGGGACAGGGTCTACGAGCAGTACTTC.

V is TRBV21-1 and J is TRBJ2-5; the table gives TRBD1 as D, unverified against the DNA. TRBV21-1 is labeled a pseudogene. The CDR3 extends over 16 amino acids. CDR3 bases: TGTGCCAGCAGCGCCGACAGGGGGCCCCTCCAAGAGACCCAGTACTTC. Translation gives CASSADRGPLQETQYF.

The chain carries TRBV6-2 or TRBV6-3 and TRBJ1-5, with D unresolved. Germline V CDR1 and CDR2: MNHEY, SVGEGT. This CDR3 comprises 12 residues. The V and J ends lost 5 bases and 6 bases respectively, with 8 bases between them. This CDR3 is CASSPMSQPQHF. The CDR3, as DNA: TGTGCCAGCAGTCCGATGAGTCAGCCCCAGCATTTT.

There are a few counts of this clonotype. The V and J genes are TRBV7-9 and TRBJ2-3, with TRBD2 matching over 9 bases. The germline V gene has CDR1 SEHNR and CDR2 FQNEAQ (reference sequence). J lost 4 bases, V lost 5 bases, and 10 bases had no gene match. CDR3 size: 16 residues. The DNA of the CDR3 is TGTGCCAGCAGCCACGCCGTAGCGGGAGCCGCAGATACGCAGTATTTT. It yields the protein CASSHAVAGAADTQYF.

The sample holds a few counts of this clonotype. The chain carries TRBV5-1 and TRBJ2-7, with TRBD2 as a possible D gene (5 bases). The germline V gene has CDR1 SGHRS and CDR2 YFSETQ. The ends were cut back, 4 bases at V and 6 bases at J, with 20 bases in the middle. CDR3 size: 15 residues. The CDR3 DNA follows: TGCGCCAGCAGCAAGGAGACTACCGGGGTGAGCGAGCAGTACTTC. Translation gives CASSKETTGVSEQYF. Combining the CDR3 with reference TRBV5-1 and TRBJ2-7 gives the whole variable domain KAGVTQTPRYLIKTRGQQVTLSCSPISGHRSVSWYQQTPGQGLQFLFEYFSETQRNKGNFPGRFSGRQFSNSRSEMNVSTLELGDSALYLCASSKETTGVSEQYFGPGTRLTVT.

This chain uses TRBV30 with TRBJ2-7; D is unclear. The V end was cut by 4 bases, the J end by 0 bases, with 13 bases between. Germline values: CDR1 GTSNPN, CDR2 SVGIG (reference sequence). This CDR3 is 14 amino acids long. The CDR3 sequence: CAWTRTLSSYEQYF. The CDR3 coding sequence is TGTGCCTGGACCCGGACCCTTAGCTCCTACGAGCAGTACTTC.

This clonotype was counted only a few times. The genes are TRBV20-1 and TRBJ2-3; D is possibly TRBD2 (6 bases). This CDR3 comprises 14 residues. Germline V lookup: CDR1 DFQATT, CDR2 SNEGSKA (reference sequence). Trimming removed 5 bases from V and 0 bases from J, with 12 bases in between. The CDR3 nucleotides read TGCAGTGCTGTACGGGAGACTAGCACAGATACGCAGTATTTT. Translating it yields CSAVRETSTDTQYF.

This clonotype was seen a few times. V usage is TRBV20-1 and J usage is TRBJ2-2; 10 bases agree with TRBD1. This CDR3 is 14 amino acids long. Germline V gene sequence: CDR1 DFQATT, CDR2 SNEGSKA (reference sequence). Trimming at V came to 2 bases and at J to 7 bases, leaving 4 bases not matched to a gene. CDR3 loop: CSARSGTGVGELFF. DNA for the CDR3: TGCAGTGCTAGATCCGGGACAGGGGTCGGGGAGCTGTTTTTT.

This clonotype was counted only a few times. The chain links TRBV11-3 to TRBJ2-3; D is uncertain. CDR1 SGHNT and CDR2 YENEEA come from the germline V gene. V lost 0 bases and J 2 bases, leaving 3 bases between the germline ends. The CDR3 consists of 13 residues. The CDR3 DNA reads as TGTGCCAGCAGCTTAGACAACACAGATACGCAGTATTTT. This gives the protein CASSLDNTDTQYF.

This clonotype has just a few counts. The chain joins TRBV10-3 to TRBJ1-1, with a weak D call TRBD1 (5 bases). The CDR3 has 14 amino acids. The V and J ends lost 6 bases and 0 bases respectively, with 11 bases between them. Germline CDR1 is ENHRY and CDR2 is SYGVKD. The CDR3 reads CAIRGDGVNTEAFF. The CDR3 DNA reads as TGTGCCATCAGGGGGGACGGCGTGAACACTGAAGCTTTCTTT.

The V and J genes are TRBV15 and TRBJ2-1; TRBD1 or TRBD2 may be the D gene (6 bases each). CDR3 length equals 15 residues. Trimming removed 0 bases at V and 5 bases at J, with 11 bases between. Per germline, CDR1 LNHNV and CDR2 YYDKDF (reference sequence). The CDR3 DNA reads TGTGCCACCAGCAGAGAAGGGGGGAGTAACAATGAGCAGTTCTTC. As protein: CATSREGGSNNEQFF.

CDR3 protein: CASKGTINTDTQYF. CDR3 in DNA: TGTGCCAGCAAAGGCACCATCAACACAGATACGCAGTATTTT. The chain links TRBV7-6 to TRBJ2-3; D unresolved. The germline V gene has CDR1 SGHVS and CDR2 FNYEAQ. The V end was cut by 7 bases, the J end by 2 bases, with 13 bases between. There are 14 residues in the CDR3.

This clonotype was seen more than once but under ten times. The chain has TRBV10-3 and TRBJ1-1; tentatively, D is TRBD1 (5 bases). V was clipped by 11 bases and J by 5 bases, with 18 bases between them. The CDR3 length is 13 residues. CDR1 and CDR2 from the germline V gene are ENHRY and SYGVKD. CDR3 bases: TGTGCCTCAAGCCGGGACGGAGCGACTGAAGCTTTCTTT. Protein sequence: CASSRDGATEAFF.